Here is one T cell receptor (beta chain) with its context. Its antigen is not known. The data are from a study of PD-1 blockade in classical Hodgkin lymphoma. Overall study: Patients received nivolumab 3 mg/kg intravenously every 2 weeks. Whole-study results and caveats: Complete responders showed a baseline diversity that resembled the diversity of newly diagnosed patients. Newly diagnosed patients were said to have less baseline TCR diversity than healthy donors did.

Germline CDR1 is SGHRS and CDR2 is YFSETQ. V lost 2 bases and J lost 5; bases outside the gene matches: 6. CDR3 size: 16 residues. As for time point: cycle 4 day 1 (C4D1), after more than five weeks of nivolumab. Patients all relapsed after autologous stem cell transplantation, and there was variation in brentuximab vedotin exposure. Data came from immunoSEQ multiplex PCR; TCRdb stores just in-frame clones and leaves some out. The table records some 95,000 clones, just over 90% of them present only once. This specimen consisted of peripheral blood mononuclear cells (PBMCs), obtained before the fourth cycle of nivolumab. The source of this sequence is a human donor with classical Hodgkin lymphoma. The chain employs TRBV5-1 and TRBJ2-2, with 10 bases that match TRBD1. The CDR3 DNA reads as TGCGCCAGCAGCTTCGTTGGACAGGGGGAAACCGGGGAGCTGTTTTTT. Protein sequence: CASSFVGQGETGELFF.